This T cell receptor beta chain derives from a study of cytomegalovirus exposure and HLA in healthy donors. Looking at the study overall: Earlier results showed 90 million to 120 million unique TCR beta sequences derived from some 180 million T cells. Whole-study results and caveats: Accurate prediction of HLA-A and HLA-B alleles (for most subjects) was reportedly achieved from TCR beta sequences. Among TCR sequences, most were rare, though some public TCRs appeared in many donors.

With regard to this clone: Antigen unknown.

The V end lost 5 bases, the J end lost 3 bases, and 20 bases lay between the germline ends. CDR1 is SGHTA and CDR2 is FQGNSA in the germline V gene. This CDR3 contains 16 residues. Sampled while nominally healthy, donors likely had unrecorded immune exposures. In the PCR, 60 Vbeta and 13 Jbeta primers were used. Clones were sequenced by immunoSEQ multiplex PCR, and TCRdb holds only the in-frame ones, with some missing. Here the sample spans 93,000 or so clones, more than 75% being singletons. This TCR derives from a woman between 18 and 29 years old in good health and CMV-seropositive. The chain uses TRBV7-2 and TRBJ2-7; the D gene is possibly TRBD1 (5 bases). The material sequenced was PBMCs. CDR3 sequence (DNA): TGTGCCAGCAGCCCCCTTGGGCTAGTAAGGGGCTACGAGCAGTACTTC. The encoded protein is CASSPLGLVRGYEQYF.